Listed here are 28 T cell receptor beta chains from one sample, sequenced in a study of T cells after yellow fever vaccination. From the 5' RACE reads, TCRdb called clonotypes with MiXCR, one entry per CDR3 protein. The sample includes 120,000 to 150,000 distinct CDR3 sequences, 7.7% of them seen just once. This material consisted of CD4+ T cells sorted from PBMCs, taken 5 days after the yellow fever booster vaccination. These receptors all stem from a man aged 25 to 45 who received the YFV17D yellow fever vaccine.

Concerning this clonotype: This may be a read error: a much more frequent sequence differs by one nucleotide. V usage is TRBV9 and J usage is TRBJ2-2, with D maybe TRBD2 (7 bases). Germline V CDR1 and CDR2: SGDLS, YYNGEE. Trimming removed 3 bases from V and 10 bases from J, with 25 bases in between. This CDR3 is built from 17 residues. The CDR3 loop reads CASSAEGGHVVAEELFF. In nucleotides, the CDR3 is TGTGCCAGCAGCGCCGAGGGGGGGCACGTAGTTGCCGAGGAGCTGTTTTTT.

This clonotype has ten or more counts. This chain links TRBV20-1 with TRBJ2-2; possible D gene TRBD2, 5 bases. The germline V and J ends were trimmed by 3 bases and 7 bases, with 6 bases remaining between them. The CDR3 consists of 11 residues. Germline assignment: CDR1 DFQATT and CDR2 SNEGSKA (reference sequence). The CDR3, as DNA: TGCAGTGCTAGCGGGATCGGGGAGCTGTTTTTT. Translating it yields CSASGIGELFF.

This chain links TRBV10-3 with TRBJ1-5; D remains unclear. The V gene lost 3 bases and the J gene lost 3 bases, with 9 bases spanning the gap. CDR1 and CDR2 (germline): ENHRY, SYGVKD. This CDR3 has 14 residues. In DNA form, the CDR3 reads TGTGCCATCAGTGAATCGGGGAACAATCAGCCCCAGCATTTT. It codes for CAISESGNNQPQHF.

As for this clonotype: A clone one base away is much larger, so this may be a read error. The chain carries TRBV7-7 and TRBJ2-5; D is perhaps TRBD1 (5 bases). This CDR3 has 13 residues. The V gene's germline CDR1 is SSHAT and CDR2 FNYEAQ (reference sequence). This chain's CDR3 is CASSLGASETQYF. The CDR3 DNA is TGTGCTAGCAGCTTAGGGGCTTCGGAGACCCAGTACTTC.

This clonotype was counted many times. The V gene is TRBV12-3 or TRBV12-4, the J gene TRBJ1-2; 10 bases are a match to TRBD1. The CDR3 is made up of 14 amino acids. J lost 7 bases, V lost 6 bases, and 8 bases had no gene match. CDR3 bases: TGTGCCAGCAGAGGACCGGGACAGGGGTTTGGCTACACCTTC. Translation gives CASRGPGQGFGYTF.

Worth noting for this clonotype: It may be a read error: a sequence one base away is much more abundant. V usage is TRBV5-6 and J usage is TRBJ2-3; 10 nucleotides line up with TRBD2. Per germline, CDR1 SGHDT and CDR2 YYEEEE. The CDR3 extends over 16 amino acids. Unmatched junction bases numbered 8, after V lost 3 bases and J lost 4 bases. This CDR3 is CASSWGLALGSDTQYF. In DNA, the CDR3 is TGTGCCAGCAGCTGGGGACTAGCGCTTGGGTCAGATACGCAGTATTTT.

This clonotype appeared many times. CDR3 in amino acids: CASSRLGGATYNEQFF. The CDR3 DNA sequence: TGTGCCAGCAGCCGGCTGGGGGGCGCGACATACAATGAGCAGTTCTTC. The chain couples TRBV6-2 or TRBV6-3 to TRBJ2-1; D assignment may be TRBD1 or TRBD2 (6 bases each). The CDR3 extends over 16 amino acids. The germline V gene has CDR1 MNHEY and CDR2 SVGEGT. V was cut by 6 bases and J by 4 bases, with 19 bases left in between.

In its sample, this clonotype was seen many times. The V call is TRBV5-1, the J call TRBJ2-1; 8 bases map to TRBD2. CDR1 is SGHRS and CDR2 is YFSETQ in the germline V gene. CDR3 length: 15 amino acids. V was pared by 3 bases and J by 6 bases, with 8 bases of the junction left unmatched. CDR3 loop: CASSYSGDHSNEQFF. In nucleotides, the CDR3 is TGCGCCAGCAGCTATAGCGGGGACCACTCCAATGAGCAGTTCTTC.

This clonotype was observed at least ten times. The chain joins TRBV2 to TRBJ2-5; a possible D gene is TRBD1 (5 bases). The CDR3 has 12 residues. Germline V gene sequence: CDR1 SNHLY, CDR2 FYNNEI. Trimming took off 7 bases at V and 3 bases at J, with 9 bases between the two ends. CDR3 sequence (DNA): TGTGCCAGCACTGACAGAAAAGAGACCCAGTACTTC. Residues: CASTDRKETQYF.

There are many counts of this clonotype. J is TRBJ1-6 and V is TRBV9, with a tentative D call TRBD1 (5 bases). This CDR3 comprises 14 residues. V was cut by 0 bases and J by 5 bases, with 6 bases left in between. CDR1 is SGDLS and CDR2 is YYNGEE in the germline V gene. CDR3 in DNA: TGTGCCAGCAGCGTAGTGGGGGATAATTCACCCCTCCACTTT. Translated, it gives CASSVVGDNSPLHF.

V and J are TRBV4-2 and TRBJ2-7; D is possibly TRBD1 (6 bases). This CDR3 has 14 amino acids. CDR1 and CDR2 (germline): LGHNA, YNFKEQ. V was cut by 8 bases and J by 5 bases, with 19 bases left in between. The CDR3 protein is CASRPGLRGDEQYF. CDR3 in DNA: TGTGCCAGCCGCCCTGGGCTCAGGGGCGACGAGCAGTACTTC.

With regard to this clonotype: Given a much more abundant clone one base away, this may be a read error. V gene TRBV28 combines with J gene TRBJ2-5; the D is unclear. The CDR3 length is 14 residues. Looked up from germline, CDR1 is MDHEN and CDR2 is SYDVKM. V lost 2 bases to trimming and J lost 5 bases, with 12 bases between them. The CDR3 DNA reads TGTGCCAGCAGTTTAGGCCAACCGCACGAGACCCAGTACTTC. Amino acid sequence: CASSLGQPHETQYF.

This clonotype has ten or more counts. This rearrangement joins TRBV4-3 to TRBJ2-5, with D maybe TRBD2 (7 bases). Trimming took off 0 bases at V and 4 bases at J, with 15 bases between the two ends. Germline assignment: CDR1 LGHNA and CDR2 YSLEER. The length of the CDR3 is 16 residues. The CDR3 DNA reads TGCGCCAGCAGCCAAGATCTTGGGGGGGCCCGAGAGACCCAGTACTTC. This translates into CASSQDLGGARETQYF.

About this clonotype: The junction departs from germline at one end; a sequencing error may be responsible. The J gene is TRBJ2-4, the V gene TRBV3-1; 9 bases fit TRBD1. The CDR3 sequence is 15 residues long. Germline CDR1 and CDR2: LGHDT and YNNKEL (reference sequence). CDR3 DNA sequence: TGTGCCACCAGCCACGGTGGACAGGGGAAAAACATTCAGTACTTC. It translates to CATSHGGQGKNIQYF. The full variable domain, in which reference TRBV3-1 and TRBJ2-4 provide the parts outside the CDR3, is DTAVSQTPKYLVTQMGNDKSIKCEQNLGHDTMYWYKQDSKKFLKIMFSYNNKELIINETVPNRFSPKSPDKAHLNLHINSLELGDSAVYFCATSHGGQGKNIQYFGAGTRLSVL.

This clonotype occurred many times. The CDR3 coding sequence is TGCAGTGCCTCTCTGGGAGGGGCCACTGAAGCTTTCTTT. As protein: CSASLGGATEAFF. The rearrangement uses TRBV20-1 and TRBJ1-1; a weak D match, TRBD1 (5 bases). Per germline, CDR1 DFQATT and CDR2 SNEGSKA (reference sequence). This CDR3 has 13 residues. Trimming took off 6 bases at V and 4 bases at J, with 15 bases between the two ends.

This clonotype was recorded at least ten times. The chain carries TRBV12-3 or TRBV12-4 and TRBJ2-7, with D maybe TRBD1 (5 bases). V gave up 6 bases and J gave up 5 bases, with 11 bases separating them. The CDR3 contains 12 residues. As DNA, the CDR3 is TGTGCCAGCAGGCTCAGGGTACACGAGCAGTACTTC. Its protein product is CASRLRVHEQYF.

This clonotype was counted many times. The chain employs TRBV4-3 and TRBJ2-6, with TRBD1 matching 9 bases. This CDR3 has 17 amino acids. J lost 1 base, V lost 0 bases, and 1 base had no gene match. Per germline, CDR1 LGHNA and CDR2 YSLEER. CDR3 sequence reads: CASSQETGGSGANVLTF. The CDR3 coding sequence is TGCGCCAGCAGCCAAGAGACAGGGGGATCTGGGGCCAACGTCCTGACTTTC.

There are many counts of this clonotype. The chain joins TRBV18 to TRBJ1-5; D not resolved. The CDR3 is made up of 13 amino acids. CDR1 is KGHSH and CDR2 is LQKENI in the germline V gene. Between the trimmed V and J ends, which lost 3 bases and 5 bases, there was a span of 8 bases. As DNA, the CDR3 is TGTGCCAGCTCACCGGAGGGATATCAGCCCCAGCATTTT. Protein sequence: CASSPEGYQPQHF.

This clonotype was recorded a few times. The CDR3: CASSLFGGRSTDTQYF. The DNA of the CDR3 is TGTGCCAGCAGCTTATTTGGTGGCAGGAGCACAGATACGCAGTATTTT. The chain carries TRBV7-6 and TRBJ2-3; no reliable D call. This CDR3 comprises 16 residues. Germline V gene lookup returns CDR1 SGHVS and CDR2 FNYEAQ. Trimming pared 2 bases from V and 0 bases from J, leaving 12 bases between. The full variable domain, completed using reference TRBV7-6 and TRBJ2-3, is GAGVSQSPRYKVTKRGQDVALRCDPISGHVSLYWYRQALGQGPEFLTYFNYEAQQDKSGLPNDRFSAERPEGSISTLTIQRTEQRDSAMYRCASSLFGGRSTDTQYFGPGTRLTVL.

This clonotype came up many times. The chain employs TRBV5-1 and TRBJ1-1, with 9 bases identical to TRBD1. The CDR3 sequence is 15 residues long. The V segment lost 4 bases and the J segment 1 base; nucleotides outside the gene matches: 5. Germline V CDR1 and CDR2: SGHRS, YFSETQ. DNA of the CDR3: TGCGCCAGCAGCCGAATGACAGGGGGGAACACTGAAGCTTTCTTT. Amino acids: CASSRMTGGNTEAFF.

This clonotype has ten or more counts. The chain links TRBV7-9 to TRBJ2-7, with no clear D. The germline V and J ends were trimmed by 5 bases and 4 bases, with 12 bases remaining between them. Germline V gene data show CDR1 as SEHNR and CDR2 as FQNEAQ (reference sequence). The length of the CDR3 is 13 residues. CDR3 sequence (DNA): TGTGCCAGCAGCCTCTCTAATAAGTACGAGCAGTACTTC. It translates to CASSLSNKYEQYF.

This clonotype appeared many times. V gene TRBV20-1 combines with J gene TRBJ2-2; 7 bases match TRBD1. This CDR3 comprises 14 residues. Losses at the gene ends were 6 bases for V and 5 bases for J; bases not matched to a gene: 9. Germline CDR1 and CDR2: DFQATT and SNEGSKA (reference sequence). Here the CDR3 reads CSAEKGAGTGELFF. DNA of the CDR3: TGCAGTGCCGAAAAGGGGGCCGGGACCGGGGAGCTGTTTTTT.

Details on this clonotype: Since a much larger clone is just one base distant, this may be a read error. V gene TRBV11-2 combines with J gene TRBJ2-7; D is perhaps TRBD2 (5 bases). This CDR3 has 16 residues. Per the germline V gene, CDR1 is SGHAT and CDR2 is FQNNGV. Trimming took off 0 bases at V and 7 bases at J, with 19 bases between the two ends. The CDR3 loop is CASSLDLASSRSEQYF. CDR3 DNA sequence: TGTGCCAGCAGCTTAGATCTGGCTAGCAGCCGGAGTGAGCAGTACTTC.

This clonotype was seen repeatedly, ten times or more. The rearrangement links TRBV7-2 to TRBJ2-1; D remains unclear. CDR3 length: 15 amino acids. Trimming took off 5 bases at V and 4 bases at J, with 15 bases between the two ends. The germline CDR1 and CDR2 sequences are SGHTA and FQGNSA. The CDR3 here is CASSPRADLYNEQFF. The CDR3 coding sequence is TGTGCCAGCAGCCCCCGGGCAGACCTATACAATGAGCAGTTCTTC.

This clonotype was found many times. The V call is TRBV11-2, the J call TRBJ2-3; either TRBD1 or TRBD2 may supply D (6 bases each). V lost 5 bases and J lost 2, with 26 bases in between. The CDR3 extends over 19 amino acids. CDR1 and CDR2 (germline): SGHAT, FQNNGV. The CDR3 nucleotides read TGTGCCAGCAGCCCGTGGGGGGTCCCGCGAGGGGGAGTCACAGATACGCAGTATTTT. It yields the protein CASSPWGVPRGGVTDTQYF.

The CDR3 reads CSASPPGGIGELFF. The DNA for the CDR3 is TGCAGTGCTAGTCCACCGGGAGGGATCGGGGAGCTGTTTTTT. The chain employs TRBV20-1 and TRBJ2-2; 8 bases are shared with TRBD2. CDR3 length equals 14 residues. J gave up 7 bases and V 3 bases, and 7 bases lay outside the gene matches. Per the germline V gene, CDR1 is DFQATT and CDR2 is SNEGSKA (reference sequence).

This clonotype was observed many times. The chain recombines TRBV6-6 with TRBJ2-7; the D is unclear. The germline V and J ends were trimmed by 6 bases and 0 bases, with 9 bases remaining between them. Germline CDR1 and CDR2: MNHNY and SVGAGI (reference sequence). There are 13 residues in the CDR3. The DNA for the CDR3 is TGTGCCAGCAGCCAGTTGATCTCCTACGAGCAGTACTTC. Translated: CASSQLISYEQYF.

In its sample, this clonotype was seen many times. This chain joins TRBV7-9 and TRBJ2-7, with no clear D. The CDR3 contains 14 residues. V lost 1 base and J lost 5, with 12 bases in between. Germline assignment: CDR1 SEHNR and CDR2 FQNEAQ (reference sequence). The CDR3 DNA follows: TGTGCCAGCAGCTTAGGCAGTACCCTCAACGAGCAGTACTTC. Translating it yields CASSLGSTLNEQYF.